This T cell receptor beta chain is drawn from a study of blood T cells in healthy people across ages. Study-wide results and caveats: A strong correlation between TCR beta diversity and naive T cell percentage was seen. Those diversity estimates obtained from one million T cells were thought to be underestimates.

The study isolated at least 7 million PBMCs from each sample. It was with a sample-barcoded 5' primer and a J-beta primer mix that a second PCR of roughly 7 to 12 cycles was run. Unique molecular identifiers of 12 random nucleotides labeled each cDNA. MiXCR, run by TCRdb on the 5' RACE reads, gives a single entry per CDR3 protein. This table holds under 850,000 distinct CDR3 sequences, about 34% found once. As regards this clonotype: Its cognate antigen is unknown.

V shed 6 bases, J shed 8 bases, and the junction held 11 bases outside the gene matches. CDR1 and CDR2 from the germline V gene are SGHTA and FQGNSA. The CDR3 spans 15 residues. The V call is TRBV7-2, the J call TRBJ1-4; 8 nucleotides line up with TRBD1. The TCR comes from a man younger than 35 in good health. Sequencing input: blood. CDR3 bases: TGTGCCAGCAGGTCGACAGGCAGGGGGCCGGAAAAACTGTTTTTT. It translates to CASRSTGRGPEKLFF.